What follows is one T cell receptor (beta chain) and its context. Original methodology: Amplified reference gene primers provided the basis for estimating nucleated cell counts. Clones were read by immunoSEQ multiplex PCR, and TCRdb kept only the in-frame ones, dropping some. Clonal size and the V and J genes are those of that table, whereas D and trimming came from the DNA. Of about 110,000 clones in the sample, 65% to 90% were seen once. Germline loops: CDR1 SGHTA, CDR2 FQGTGA. The J segment lost 5 bases and the V segment lost 5 bases, leaving 8 bases of the junction unmatched. This CDR3 is built from 14 residues. The data were taken from a study of blood T cell repertoires in COVID-19. Study details: Sites in the United States, Italy and Spain provided acute and convalescent COVID-19 samples. Nucleic acid was either cDNA or gDNA, and it came from T cells, B-cell-depleted T cells, or PBMCs.

The rearrangement joins TRBV7-3 to TRBJ1-1; 7 nucleotides line up with TRBD1. This sequence was found in a woman aged 80 or older with active or convalescent COVID-19. Input material: peripheral blood. Here the CDR3 reads CASSPNRGETEAFF. CDR3 coding DNA: TGTGCCAGCAGCCCAAACAGGGGTGAAACTGAAGCTTTCTTT.